This entry concerns a single TCR beta chain. The data were obtained in a study of T cell changes during pregnancy in multiple sclerosis. Some clones are missing from TCRdb's copy, which holds only in-frame ones; the method was immunoSEQ multiplex PCR. The top ten clones hold less than 0.3% of a sample with some 52,000 clones, 80% to 95% of them seen once. Germline CDR1 GTSNPN, CDR2 SVGIG (reference sequence). The CDR3 totals 16 residues. J was trimmed by 4 bases and V by 4 bases; bases with no gene match: 14. The source is a female donor with multiple sclerosis, enrolled in a pregnancy study. The rearrangement links TRBV30 to TRBJ2-7; 9 positions agree with TRBD1. The source material was CD4+ T cells from peripheral blood mononuclear cells, sampled in the third trimester of pregnancy. CDR3 bases: TGTGCCTGGACCACCCCTGGATGGGACAGGGCTTACGAGCAGTACTTC. Residues: CAWTTPGWDRAYEQYF.